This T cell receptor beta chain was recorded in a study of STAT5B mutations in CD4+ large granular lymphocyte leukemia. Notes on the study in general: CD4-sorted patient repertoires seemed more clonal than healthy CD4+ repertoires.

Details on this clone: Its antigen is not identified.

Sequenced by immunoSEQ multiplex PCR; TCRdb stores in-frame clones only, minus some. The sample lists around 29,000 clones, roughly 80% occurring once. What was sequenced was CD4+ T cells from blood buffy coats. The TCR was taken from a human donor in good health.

The CDR3 region is CASSILTDRGNQPQHF. CDR3 nucleotides: TGTGCCAGTAGTATTCTCACCGACAGGGGAAATCAGCCCCAGCATTTT. This chain links TRBV19 with TRBJ1-5, with TRBD1 matching 8 bases. Germline V gene data show CDR1 as LNHDA and CDR2 as SQIVND (reference sequence). V lost 3 bases to trimming and J lost 4 bases; unmatched junction nucleotides: 8. The CDR3 is 16 amino acids.